Listed here are 9 T cell receptor beta chains from one sample, sequenced in a study of blood T cell repertoires in COVID-19. TCRdb's table, derived via immunoSEQ multiplex PCR, lists solely in-frame clones and lacks some. This repertoire shows about half a million clones, approximately 83% found once; its top ten account for roughly 3.2%. Sequencing was carried out using peripheral blood. These receptors were collected from a human donor in a cohort sampled during active COVID-19.

This chain joins TRBV5-1 and TRBJ1-1, with 8 bases fitting TRBD1. V shed 3 bases and J 3 bases; nucleotides not matched to a gene: 4. The CDR3 contains 14 residues. Germline V gives CDR1 SGHRS, CDR2 YFSETQ. CDR3 sequence reads: CASSSLTGDTEAFF. CDR3 nucleotides: TGCGCCAGCAGCTCTTTGACAGGGGACACTGAAGCTTTCTTT.

The rearrangement links TRBV7-9 to TRBJ2-3, with TRBD2 identical over 10 bases. V gave up 7 bases and J gave up 1 base; unmatched junction bases: 8. CDR1 and CDR2 from the germline V gene are SEHNR and FQNEAQ (reference sequence). This CDR3 is 16 amino acids long. Written as DNA, the CDR3 is TGTGCCAGCACCCTTATAGGGACTAGCGGCACAGATACGCAGTATTTT. Translation: CASTLIGTSGTDTQYF.

The chain couples TRBV18 to TRBJ1-2; 8 bases agree with TRBD1. In germline, CDR1 is KGHSH, CDR2 LQKENI. The ends lost 3 bases at V and 4 bases at J; junction bases unmatched: 7. The CDR3 length is 15 residues. The CDR3 spells CASSPTGEGFYGYTF. The CDR3 DNA is TGTGCCAGCTCACCGACAGGGGAGGGCTTCTATGGCTACACCTTC.

V and J are TRBV19 and TRBJ1-3; TRBD1 matches 12 bases. Germline loops: CDR1 LNHDA, CDR2 SQIVND (reference sequence). CDR3 size: 16 residues. V lost 6 bases, J lost 3 bases, and 6 bases stayed unmatched. CDR3 sequence reads: CASRPGQGASGNTIYF. The CDR3 DNA follows: TGTGCCAGTAGACCGGGACAGGGGGCAAGTGGAAACACCATATATTTT.

This clone was detected only once. Here the CDR3 reads CAWSPGTSGTNEQFF. For the CDR3, the DNA is TGTGCCTGGAGTCCCGGGACTAGCGGCACCAATGAGCAGTTCTTC. This chain connects TRBV30 to TRBJ2-1; 11 nucleotides align to TRBD2. J was trimmed by 6 bases and V by 2 bases; bases with no gene match: 6. This CDR3 comprises 15 residues. Germline assignment: CDR1 GTSNPN and CDR2 SVGIG (reference sequence).

CDR3 loop: CAFTGGFRNTEAFF. The CDR3 bases are TGTGCTTTTACCGGGGGGTTCAGGAACACTGAAGCTTTCTTT. J is TRBJ1-1 and V is TRBV7-9, with D possibly matching TRBD1 (5 bases). Germline values: CDR1 SEHNR, CDR2 FQNEAQ (reference sequence). The CDR3 contains 14 residues.

Here the CDR3 DNA reads TGTGCCACCACCGTTGGACAGGGCAATCAGCCCCAGCATTTT. Its translation: CATTVGQGNQPQHF. The gene calls are TRBV27 and TRBJ1-5; 7 nucleotides align to TRBD1. Per the germline V gene, CDR1 is MNHEY and CDR2 is SMNVEV (reference sequence). The CDR3 runs to 14 residues. The trim removed 10 bases at V and 2 bases at J, leaving 8 bases unmatched.

This sequence joins TRBV5-8 and TRBJ2-1; 9 bases are shared with TRBD2. With V trimmed by 2 bases and J by 7 bases, 10 bases remained unmatched. The CDR3 is 16 residues long. CDR1 is SGHTS and CDR2 is YDEGEE in the germline V gene. The CDR3 protein is CASSFLAGVSRNEQFF. The CDR3 DNA sequence: TGTGCCAGCAGCTTTTTAGCGGGAGTTTCGAGAAATGAGCAGTTCTTC. The full variable domain, with the rest looked up from reference TRBV5-8 and TRBJ2-1, is EAGVTQSPTHLIKTRGQQATLRCSPISGHTSVYWYQQALGLGLQFLLWYDEGEERNRGNFPPRFSGRQFPNYSSELNVNALELEDSALYLCASSFLAGVSRNEQFFGPGTRLTVL.

The V and J genes are TRBV2 and TRBJ1-5, with D possibly being TRBD1 (6 bases). The CDR3 has 15 residues. Trimming shortened V by 7 bases and J by 0 bases, and 13 bases separated the two germline ends. The germline V gene has CDR1 SNHLY and CDR2 FYNNEI. CDR3 loop: CASNLQGSSNQPQHF. CDR3 sequence (DNA): TGTGCCAGCAACCTACAGGGTTCTAGCAATCAGCCCCAGCATTTT.